The following is a T cell receptor (beta chain) sequence with its context. V lost 2 bases and J lost 8, with 15 bases in between. Germline V CDR1 and CDR2: LGHDT, YNNKEL (reference sequence). CDR3 length equals 14 residues. The treatment is: some 20 received Ad26.COV2.S at low or high dose, single or two shots; roughly five received placebo; per-sample allocation not given. Sample collection was performed on day 63 after the first vaccine or placebo injection. Only in-frame clones appear in the TCRdb table, and some are missing; sequencing was by immunoSEQ multiplex PCR. The table lists about 680,000 clones, more than 80% of them singletons. This sample was included in a study of Ad26.COV2.S vaccination and SARS-CoV-2 variants. Study in general: Donor was assigned to the Ad26.COV2.S arm of trial COV1001.

The source was peripheral blood, collected in a trial of Ad26.COV2.S vaccine versus placebo. The origin of this receptor is a person between 18 and 60 years old who received the Ad26.COV2.S COVID-19 vaccine or a placebo. J is TRBJ1-2 and V is TRBV3-1 (or the pseudogene TRBV3-2); no firm D call. CDR3 protein: CASSQWVPTSGYTF. CDR3 in DNA: TGTGCCAGCAGCCAATGGGTCCCGACTTCGGGCTACACCTTC.